The 19 T cell receptor beta chains listed next were all sequenced from one sample in a study of identical twins. TCRdb re-called the 5' RACE reads with MiXCR, one entry per CDR3 protein. This sample has roughly 1,500,000 distinct CDR3 sequences, with about 32% found just once. Sequencing input: cord blood. These receptors were collected from a newborn girl in good health.

Many counts were recorded for this clonotype. This rearrangement joins TRBV29-1 to TRBJ2-5; D is unresolved. CDR1 and CDR2 from the germline V gene are SQVTM and ANQGSEA. The CDR3 contains 10 residues. Trimming cost V 6 bases and J 4 bases, with 6 bases left between them. The CDR3 DNA reads as TGCAGCGTCCCGTTAGAGACCCAGTACTTC. This codes for CSVPLETQYF. The full variable domain, in which reference TRBV29-1 and TRBJ2-5 provide the parts outside the CDR3, is SAVISQKPSRDICQRGTSLTIQCQVDSQVTMMFWYRQQPGQSLTLIATANQGSEATYESGFVIDKFPISRPNLTFSTLTVSNMSPEDSSIYLCSVPLETQYFGPGTRLLVL.

CDR3: CASRNSGGLKDTQYF. The CDR3 DNA reads TGTGCCAGCAGAAATAGCGGGGGGTTGAAAGATACGCAGTATTTT. The chain combines TRBV12-3 or TRBV12-4 with TRBJ2-3; TRBD2 aligns across 10 bases. The length of the CDR3 is 15 residues. J was trimmed by 5 bases and V by 6 bases; bases with no gene match: 8.

The chain combines TRBV20-1 with TRBJ2-3, with 7 positions matching TRBD1. The CDR3 runs to 15 residues. Germline values: CDR1 DFQATT, CDR2 SNEGSKA (reference sequence). V was clipped by 5 bases and J by 1 base; unmatched bases: 9. The CDR3 sequence: CSAFLTGDGTDTQYF. CDR3 sequence (DNA): TGCAGTGCTTTCTTAACAGGGGACGGCACAGATACGCAGTATTTT.

The chain's CDR3 is CASSVEREGLTVRETQYF. The DNA of the CDR3 is TGTGCCAGCAGCGTAGAGCGGGAGGGCCTTACCGTGCGAGAGACCCAGTACTTC. This chain joins TRBV9 and TRBJ2-5; 10 bases align to TRBD2. This CDR3 comprises 18 residues. V dropped 0 bases and J dropped 4; count of bases not matched to a gene: 12. The germline CDR1 and CDR2 sequences are SGDLS and YYNGEE.

A few counts support this clonotype. The chain joins TRBV7-9 to TRBJ2-5; no firm D call. Looked up from germline, CDR1 is SEHNR and CDR2 is FQNEAQ (reference sequence). The CDR3 length is 13 residues. Between the trimmed V and J ends, which lost 1 base and 2 bases, there was a span of 5 bases. The CDR3 DNA sequence: TGTGCCAGCAGCTTAGACGCTCAAGAGACCCAGTACTTC. Protein: CASSLDAQETQYF.

This clonotype was counted a few times. The rearrangement joins TRBV4-1 to TRBJ2-1, with D perhaps matching TRBD1 or TRBD2 (6 bases each). This CDR3 is built from 14 residues. V dropped 6 bases and J dropped 7 bases, with 16 bases sitting between them. Per germline, CDR1 MGHRA and CDR2 YSYEKL. CDR3 loop: CASSLNRGGNEQFF. As DNA, the CDR3 is TGCGCCAGCAGTCTTAACAGAGGGGGGAATGAGCAGTTCTTC.

This clonotype has ten or more counts. CDR3 DNA: TGTGCCAGCAGCCAAGGCGACAGCTCCTACGAGCAGTACTTC. It specifies CASSQGDSSYEQYF. The chain recombines TRBV4-2 with TRBJ2-7, with D perhaps matching TRBD1 (5 bases). The V gene's germline CDR1 is LGHNA and CDR2 YNFKEQ. V lost 1 base and J 0 bases, leaving 7 bases between the germline ends. The CDR3 runs to 14 residues.

This clonotype was picked up a small number of times. J is TRBJ2-3 and V is TRBV5-1, with TRBD2 matching over 9 bases. With 6 bases clipped from V and 4 bases from J, the junction kept 6 bases outside the gene matches. CDR3 length: 14 amino acids. Germline values: CDR1 SGHRS, CDR2 YFSETQ. The CDR3 sequence: CASTPGTSSDTQYF. In nucleotides, the CDR3 is TGCGCCAGCACTCCCGGGACTAGCTCAGATACGCAGTATTTT.

There are many counts of this clonotype. The genes are TRBV29-1 and TRBJ2-1; TRBD2 agrees at 9 bases. The germline CDR1 and CDR2 sequences are SQVTM and ANQGSEA. The V and J ends lost 5 bases and 0 bases, in that order; junction bases with no gene match: 11. The CDR3 has 17 amino acids. The CDR3 bases are TGCAGCGTTCGTGATAGCGGGAGATGGAGCTCCTACAATGAGCAGTTCTTC. It specifies CSVRDSGRWSSYNEQFF.

This chain uses TRBV4-1 with TRBJ2-1, with 8 bases fitting TRBD2. This CDR3 comprises 16 residues. Germline CDR1 and CDR2: MGHRA and YSYEKL. V was clipped by 0 bases and J by 2 bases; unmatched bases: 3. CDR3 DNA sequence: TGCGCCAGCAGCCAAGATTGGACTAGCACCTACAATGAGCAGTTCTTC. Translation gives CASSQDWTSTYNEQFF.

This chain links TRBV6-5 with TRBJ1-4; 8 bases map to TRBD1. Trimming cost V 2 bases and J 8 bases; bases outside gene matches: 10. This CDR3 has 16 amino acids. Looked up from germline, CDR1 is MNHEY and CDR2 is SVGAGI. The CDR3 region is CASSYRGQGGYEKLFF. DNA of the CDR3: TGTGCCAGCAGTTACCGAGGACAGGGCGGTTACGAAAAACTGTTTTTT.

The V call is TRBV20-1, the J call TRBJ1-4; TRBD1 is a possible D gene (5 bases). Germline values: CDR1 DFQATT, CDR2 SNEGSKA (reference sequence). The CDR3 contains 15 residues. V shed 2 bases and J shed 4 bases, with 14 bases lying between them. The CDR3 nucleotides read TGCAGTGCTAGATCCCCGGGACGGCTTAATGAAAAACTGTTTTTT. Its translation is CSARSPGRLNEKLFF.

This clonotype has only a few counts. The chain links TRBV20-1 to TRBJ2-3, with TRBD2 matching over 10 bases. Germline V lookup: CDR1 DFQATT, CDR2 SNEGSKA (reference sequence). The CDR3 spans 14 residues. V lost 5 bases, J lost 4 bases, and 6 bases stayed unmatched. In DNA, the CDR3 is TGCAGTGCTCCTAGCGGGAGAGCGTCAGATACGCAGTATTTT. Translated: CSAPSGRASDTQYF.

The chain employs TRBV3-1 and TRBJ2-2; 8 positions match TRBD2. Germline V lookup: CDR1 LGHDT, CDR2 YNNKEL (reference sequence). The ends lost 2 bases at V and 2 bases at J; junction bases unmatched: 4. The CDR3 has 16 residues. The CDR3 loop is CASSQQTSVNTGELFF. Written as DNA, the CDR3 is TGTGCCAGCAGCCAACAGACTAGCGTAAACACCGGGGAGCTGTTTTTT.

V is TRBV6-1 and J is TRBJ2-3; 7 bases are shared with TRBD2. In germline, CDR1 is MNHNS, CDR2 SASEGT. The CDR3 runs 15 residues. With V trimmed by 10 bases and J by 3 bases, 13 bases remained unmatched. CDR3 protein: CATSRGGSGTDTQYF. The CDR3, as DNA: TGTGCCACCTCGAGGGGCGGGAGTGGTACAGATACGCAGTATTTT.

The rearrangement joins TRBV11-2 to TRBJ2-3, with TRBD2 matching 7 bases. The CDR3 runs 16 residues. Per germline, CDR1 SGHAT and CDR2 FQNNGV. The V and J ends lost 1 base and 6 bases, in that order; junction bases with no gene match: 10. CDR3 in amino acids: CASSLGRLAGGDTQYF. For the CDR3, the DNA is TGTGCCAGCAGCTTAGGAAGACTAGCCGGGGGGGATACGCAGTATTTT.

This clonotype appeared many times. The chain joins TRBV25-1 to TRBJ1-2; D is unclear. CDR3 size: 13 residues. The V end was cut by 0 bases, the J end by 3 bases, with 5 bases between. The germline V gene has CDR1 MGHDK and CDR2 SYGVNS. The CDR3 is CASSEYAYYGYTF. The CDR3 DNA sequence: TGTGCCAGCAGTGAATATGCGTACTATGGCTACACCTTC.

The genes are TRBV12-3 or TRBV12-4 and TRBJ2-1; unclear D gene. Trimming removed 2 bases at V and 13 bases at J, with 15 bases between. This CDR3 has 13 amino acids. The DNA of the CDR3 is TGTGCCAGCAGTTTATCTCCCCAGCCCCATCAGTTCTTC. The encoded protein is CASSLSPQPHQFF.

The gene calls are TRBV9 and TRBJ2-5, with 10 bases that match TRBD2. The CDR3 totals 15 residues. CDR1 is SGDLS and CDR2 is YYNGEE in the germline V gene. The J segment lost 4 bases and the V segment lost 0 bases, leaving 3 bases of the junction unmatched. The CDR3 DNA reads TGTGCCAGCAGCGTAGCCGGACTAGCGGTAGAGACCCAGTACTTC. This gives the protein CASSVAGLAVETQYF.